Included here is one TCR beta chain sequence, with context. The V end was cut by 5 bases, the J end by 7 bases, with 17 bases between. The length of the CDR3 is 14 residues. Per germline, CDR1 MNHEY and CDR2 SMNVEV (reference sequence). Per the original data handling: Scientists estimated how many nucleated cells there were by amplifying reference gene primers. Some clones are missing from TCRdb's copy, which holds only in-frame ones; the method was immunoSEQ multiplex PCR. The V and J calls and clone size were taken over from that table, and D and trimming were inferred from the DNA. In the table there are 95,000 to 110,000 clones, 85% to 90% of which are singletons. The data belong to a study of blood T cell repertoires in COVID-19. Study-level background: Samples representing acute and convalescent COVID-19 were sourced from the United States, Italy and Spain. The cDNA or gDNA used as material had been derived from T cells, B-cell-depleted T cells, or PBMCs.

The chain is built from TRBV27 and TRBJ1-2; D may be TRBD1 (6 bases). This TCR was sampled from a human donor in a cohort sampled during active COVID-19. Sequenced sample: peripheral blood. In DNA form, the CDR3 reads TGTGCCAGCAGTCCCTCCCCGGGAGGGGGTGGCTACACCTTC. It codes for CASSPSPGGGGYTF.